This T cell receptor (beta chain) was identified in a study of OX40 agonist ivuxolimab in advanced cancers. Overall study: Every 2 weeks, patients got intravenous ivuxolimab at one of six dose levels (0.01-10 mg/kg). Study-wide findings and caveats: Relative to CD4+ cells, CD8+ T cells on average had more expanded clones.

The protocol was immunoSEQ multiplex PCR, while the TCRdb copy is restricted to in-frame clones and leaves out a portion. The sample holds about 28,000 clones, roughly four fifths seen once. Comments on this clone: Its target is not known.

Researchers took blood at baseline, on cycle 4 day 1, and on cycle 7 day 1. V was shortened by 1 base and J by 3 bases, with 11 bases between the two germline ends. Germline CDR1 SGHAT, CDR2 FQNNGV. CDR3 size: 15 residues. Sequenced here: CD4+ or CD8+ T cells sorted from blood, sampled in a trial of the OX40 agonist ivuxolimab. This clonotype originated in an adult with an advanced solid tumor such as melanoma, head and neck, liver or kidney cancer. The J gene is TRBJ2-3, the V gene TRBV11-2; D remains ambiguous. The CDR3 spells CASSLVTEATDTQYF. As DNA, the CDR3 is TGTGCCAGCAGCTTAGTGACGGAAGCAACAGATACGCAGTATTTT.